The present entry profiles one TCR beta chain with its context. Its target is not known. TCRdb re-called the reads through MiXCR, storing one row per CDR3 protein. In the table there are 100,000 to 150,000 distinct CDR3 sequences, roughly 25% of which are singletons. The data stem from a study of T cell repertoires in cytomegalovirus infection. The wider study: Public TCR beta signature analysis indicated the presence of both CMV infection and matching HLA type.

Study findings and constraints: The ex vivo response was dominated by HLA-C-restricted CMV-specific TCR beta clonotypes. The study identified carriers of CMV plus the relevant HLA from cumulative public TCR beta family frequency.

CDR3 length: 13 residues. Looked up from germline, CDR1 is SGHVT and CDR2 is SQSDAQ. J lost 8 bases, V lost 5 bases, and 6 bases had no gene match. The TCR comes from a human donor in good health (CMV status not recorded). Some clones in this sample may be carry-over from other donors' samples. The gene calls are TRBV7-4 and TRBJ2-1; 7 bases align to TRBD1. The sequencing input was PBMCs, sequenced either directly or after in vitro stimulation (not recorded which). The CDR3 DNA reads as TGTGCCAGCAGCCCAAGGGGGCAGGATGAGCAGTTCTTC. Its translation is CASSPRGQDEQFF.